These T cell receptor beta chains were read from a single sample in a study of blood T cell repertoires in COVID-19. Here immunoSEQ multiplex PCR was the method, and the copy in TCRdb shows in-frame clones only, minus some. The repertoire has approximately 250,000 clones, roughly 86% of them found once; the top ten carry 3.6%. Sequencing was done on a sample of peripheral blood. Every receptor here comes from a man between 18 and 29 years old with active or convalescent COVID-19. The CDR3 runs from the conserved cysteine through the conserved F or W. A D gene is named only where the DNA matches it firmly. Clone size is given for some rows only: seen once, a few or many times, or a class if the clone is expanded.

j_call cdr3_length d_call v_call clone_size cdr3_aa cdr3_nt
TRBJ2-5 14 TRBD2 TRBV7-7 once CASSLAGEQETQYF TGTGCCAGCAGCTTGGCGGGGGAACAAGAGACCCAGTACTTC
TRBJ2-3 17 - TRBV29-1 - CSVDNRYRQGRPDTQYF TGCAGCGTTGACAATCGTTACCGCCAGGGAAGGCCGGATACGCAGTATTTT
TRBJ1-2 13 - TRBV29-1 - CSAGQGLNYGYTF TGCAGCGCGGGGCAGGGGCTAAACTATGGCTACACCTTC
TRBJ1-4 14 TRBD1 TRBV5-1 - CASTQGGTESKLFF TGCGCCAGCACCCAAGGGGGCACGGAATCAAAACTGTTTTTT
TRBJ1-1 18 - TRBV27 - CASSFGSEAGDLNTEAFF TGTGCCAGCAGTTTCGGAAGCGAAGCCGGGGATTTGAACACTGAAGCTTTCTTT
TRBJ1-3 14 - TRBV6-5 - CASSGVRSGNTIYF TGTGCCAGCAGCGGAGTGCGCTCTGGAAACACCATATATTTT
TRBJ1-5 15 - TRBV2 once CASSEAPGGGQPQHF TGTGCCAGCAGTGAAGCGCCCGGGGGTGGCCAGCCCCAGCATTTT
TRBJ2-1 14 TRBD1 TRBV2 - CASSFRQGWDEQFF TGTGCCAGCAGTTTTCGACAGGGGTGGGATGAGCAGTTCTTC
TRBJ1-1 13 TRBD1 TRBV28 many CASSGGQGTEAFF TGTGCCAGCAGTGGGGGACAGGGCACTGAAGCTTTCTTT
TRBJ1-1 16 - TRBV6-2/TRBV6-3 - CASSHRPGTKNTEAFF TGTGCCAGCAGTCATCGACCCGGGACAAAGAACACTGAAGCTTTCTTT
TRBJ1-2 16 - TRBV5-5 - CASSPYLIDRQYGYTF TGTGCCAGCAGCCCCTACCTTATTGACAGGCAGTATGGCTACACCTTC
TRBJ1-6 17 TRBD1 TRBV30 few CAWSATTGVAYNSPLHF TGTGCCTGGAGTGCAACTACAGGGGTCGCCTATAATTCACCCCTCCACTTT
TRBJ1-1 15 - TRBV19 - CASSIMTGGNTEAFF TGTGCCAGTAGTATAATGACCGGGGGGAACACTGAAGCTTTCTTT
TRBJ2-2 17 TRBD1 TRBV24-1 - CATSSLWTGGDTGELFF TGTGCCACCAGCTCTTTATGGACAGGGGGGGACACCGGGGAGCTGTTTTTT
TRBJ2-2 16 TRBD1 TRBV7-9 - CASSSRDSGNTGELFF TGTGCCAGCAGCTCCCGGGACAGCGGGAACACCGGGGAGCTGTTTTTT
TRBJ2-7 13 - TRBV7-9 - CASSGPRVWEQYF TGTGCCAGCAGCGGTCCCCGGGTCTGGGAGCAGTACTTC
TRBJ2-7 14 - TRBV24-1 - CATSGSGPGVEQYF TGTGCCACCAGTGGGTCGGGTCCAGGGGTGGAGCAGTACTTC
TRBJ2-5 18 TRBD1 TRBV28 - CASSRTGGMTIRGETQYF TGTGCCAGCAGCCGGACAGGGGGCATGACTATCAGGGGAGAGACCCAGTACTTC
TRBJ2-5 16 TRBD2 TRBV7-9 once CASSLTLAGGVQTQYF TGTGCCAGCAGCTTAACTTTAGCGGGAGGTGTACAGACCCAGTACTTC
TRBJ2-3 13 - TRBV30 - CAWSNGVPDTQYF TGTGCCTGGAGTAACGGTGTGCCAGATACGCAGTATTTT
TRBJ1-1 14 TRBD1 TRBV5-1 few CASSSGQGATEAFF TGCGCCAGCAGCTCCGGACAGGGGGCCACTGAAGCTTTCTTT
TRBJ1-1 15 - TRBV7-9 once CASSPLQTGNTEAFF TGTGCCAGCAGCCCCCTCCAAACAGGGAACACTGAAGCTTTCTTT
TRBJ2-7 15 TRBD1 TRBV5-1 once CASSLWTGGAGEQYF TGCGCCAGCAGCCTCTGGACAGGGGGCGCGGGCGAGCAGTACTTC
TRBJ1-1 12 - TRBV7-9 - CASSSAGGEAFF TGTGCCAGCAGCTCCGCGGGGGGTGAAGCTTTCTTT
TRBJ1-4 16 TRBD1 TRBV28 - CATQFRTGGNNEKLFF TGTGCCACCCAGTTTCGGACAGGGGGAAATAATGAAAAACTGTTTTTT
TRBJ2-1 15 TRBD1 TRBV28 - CASSFPDRGWGEQFF TGTGCCAGCAGTTTCCCGGACAGGGGATGGGGTGAGCAGTTCTTC
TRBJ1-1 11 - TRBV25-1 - CASGPDTEAFF TGTGCCAGCGGTCCAGACACTGAAGCTTTCTTT
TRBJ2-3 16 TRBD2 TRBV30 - CAWSRLAGGLRDTQYF TGTGCCTGGAGTCGACTAGCGGGGGGGCTAAGGGATACGCAGTATTTT
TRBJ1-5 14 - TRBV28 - CASSSPQGNQPQHF TGTGCCAGCAGTTCCCCCCAGGGCAATCAGCCCCAGCATTTT
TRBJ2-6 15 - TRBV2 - CATGHSGAGANVLTF TGTGCCACTGGGCACAGTGGTGCTGGGGCCAACGTCCTGACTTTC
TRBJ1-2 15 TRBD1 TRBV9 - CASSEEDTGAYGYTF TGTGCCAGCAGCGAGGAGGACACAGGGGCCTATGGCTACACCTTC
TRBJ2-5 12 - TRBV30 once CAWTRTAETQYF TGTGCCTGGACACGGACAGCAGAGACCCAGTACTTC
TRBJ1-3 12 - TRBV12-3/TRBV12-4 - CATDQGGNTIYF TGTGCCACGGATCAGGGCGGAAACACCATATATTTT
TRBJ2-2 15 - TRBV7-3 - CASSLSTGYTGELFF TGTGCCAGCAGCTTAAGTACAGGTTACACCGGGGAGCTGTTTTTT
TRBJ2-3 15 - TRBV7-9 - CASSPGGGGTDTQYF TGTGCCAGCAGCCCTGGGGGGGGCGGCACAGATACGCAGTATTTT
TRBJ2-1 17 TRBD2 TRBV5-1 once CASSLAERGYSYNEQFF TGCGCCAGCAGCTTGGCCGAGCGGGGATATTCCTACAATGAGCAGTTCTTC
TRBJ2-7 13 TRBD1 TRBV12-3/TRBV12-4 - CASRQNDRGEQYF TGTGCCAGCAGGCAAAACGACAGGGGCGAGCAGTACTTC
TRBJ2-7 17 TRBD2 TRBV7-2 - CASSSKTGGGRTYEQYF TGTGCCAGCAGCTCCAAAACTGGCGGCGGGAGGACGTACGAGCAGTACTTC